This entry is about one T cell receptor beta chain. Its antigen is not identified. This specimen comes from a study of regulatory T cells in long-lasting Graves disease. Study-level findings and limits: TRBV28, TRBJ1-2 and TRBJ2-5 were favored in persistent disease.

Time point defined: persistent/refractory GD, antithyroid drugs over 5 years with positive TRAb. Extracted PBMC RNA gave rise to the TCR library. Patients were from an endocrinology department in Xi'an, China. Roughly 9 milliliters of peripheral blood were taken and placed in EDTA tubes. From germline, CDR1 is SQVTM and CDR2 ANQGSEA. V gave up 5 bases and J gave up 6 bases; unmatched junction bases: 6. The CDR3 is made up of 13 amino acids. Arm-PCR of CDR3 regions and iRepertoire HTBI primers were the basis on which TCR beta libraries were built. Per the study methods: Looking across samples, the authors found approximately 60 TRBV and approximately 14 TRBJ segments. TCRdb itself ran the multiplex PCR reads through MiXCR, one entry per CDR3 protein. Here the V and J calls rest on TCRdb's processing, not on the authors' analysis. The sample has about 430,000 distinct CDR3 sequences, around 20% seen once.

Sequencing used peripheral blood mononuclear cells (PBMCs), obtained when the disease was refractory, from a patient treated with antithyroid drugs. The V call is TRBV29-1, the J call TRBJ2-2, with 7 nucleotides matching TRBD2. The sequence was obtained from a female donor with Graves disease. Here the CDR3 reads CSVSTSDPGELFF. The DNA for the CDR3 is TGCAGCGTTTCAACTAGCGACCCCGGGGAGCTGTTTTTT.